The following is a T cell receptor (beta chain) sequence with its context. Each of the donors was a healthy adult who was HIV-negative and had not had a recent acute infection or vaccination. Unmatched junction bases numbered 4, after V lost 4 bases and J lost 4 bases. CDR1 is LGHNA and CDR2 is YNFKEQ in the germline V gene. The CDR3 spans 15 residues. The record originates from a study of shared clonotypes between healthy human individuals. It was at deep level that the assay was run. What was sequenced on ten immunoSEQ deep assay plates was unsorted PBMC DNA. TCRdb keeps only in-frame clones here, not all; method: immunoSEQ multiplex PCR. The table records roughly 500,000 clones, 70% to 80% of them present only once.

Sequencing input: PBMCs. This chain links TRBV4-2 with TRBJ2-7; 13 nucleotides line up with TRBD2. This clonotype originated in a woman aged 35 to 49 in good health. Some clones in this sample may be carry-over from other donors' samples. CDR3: CASSRTSGSNYEQYF. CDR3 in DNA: TGTGCCAGCAGCCGGACTAGCGGGAGTAATTACGAGCAGTACTTC.